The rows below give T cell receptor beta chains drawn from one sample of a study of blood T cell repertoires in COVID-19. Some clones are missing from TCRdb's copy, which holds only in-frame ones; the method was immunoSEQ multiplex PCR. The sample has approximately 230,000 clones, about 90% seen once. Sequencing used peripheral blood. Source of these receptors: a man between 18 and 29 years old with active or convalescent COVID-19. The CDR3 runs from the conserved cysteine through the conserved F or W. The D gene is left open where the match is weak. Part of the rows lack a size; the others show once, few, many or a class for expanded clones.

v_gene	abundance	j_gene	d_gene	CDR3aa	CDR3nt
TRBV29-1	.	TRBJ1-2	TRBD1	CSAPGGAPGGYTF	TGCAGCGCCCCAGGGGGCGCCCCGGGCGGCTACACCTTC
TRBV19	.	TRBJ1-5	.	CASSIEAVRDQPQHF	TGTGCCAGTAGTATTGAGGCTGTGAGAGATCAGCCCCAGCATTTT
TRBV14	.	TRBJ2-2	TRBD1	CASSLFQPGQVHSGELFF	TGTGCCAGCAGCCTCTTCCAGCCGGGACAGGTTCATTCCGGGGAGCTGTTTTTT
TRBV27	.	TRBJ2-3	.	CASSFGDTQYF	TGTGCCAGCAGTTTCGGGGATACGCAGTATTTT
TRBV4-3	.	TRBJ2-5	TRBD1	CASSFTTGGFETQYF	TGCGCCAGCAGCTTTACGACAGGGGGCTTCGAGACCCAGTACTTC
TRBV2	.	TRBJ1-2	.	CASKDIPRGGYTF	TGTGCCAGCAAGGACATCCCCCGGGGGGGCTACACCTTC
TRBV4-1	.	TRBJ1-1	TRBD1	CASSQPGQGPEAFF	TGCGCCAGCAGCCAACCGGGACAGGGGCCTGAAGCTTTCTTT
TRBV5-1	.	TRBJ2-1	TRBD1	CASSTGAKGTGNIYNEQFF	TGCGCCAGCAGCACCGGGGCGAAGGGGACAGGGAACATCTACAATGAGCAGTTCTTC
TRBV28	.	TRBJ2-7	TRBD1	CASSLEGDRSYEQYF	TGTGCCAGCAGTTTAGAGGGGGACAGGTCCTACGAGCAGTACTTC
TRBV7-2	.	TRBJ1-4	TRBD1	CASRRPGQLNEKLFF	TGTGCCAGCAGGCGGCCGGGACAGCTAAATGAAAAACTGTTTTTT
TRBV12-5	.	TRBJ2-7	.	CASGPLRGEQYF	TGTGCTAGTGGTCCACTGAGAGGCGAGCAGTACTTC
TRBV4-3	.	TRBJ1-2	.	CASSQVGQLGGYTF	TGCGCCAGCAGCCAAGTGGGGCAACTCGGTGGCTACACCTTC
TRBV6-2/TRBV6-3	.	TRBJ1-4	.	CASSYDEGDEKLFF	TGTGCCAGCAGTTACGATGAGGGGGATGAAAAACTGTTTTTT
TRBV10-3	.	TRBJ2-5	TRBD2	CAISESKVRTSGDQETQYF	TGTGCCATCAGTGAGTCGAAGGTGCGTACTAGCGGGGACCAAGAGACCCAGTACTTC
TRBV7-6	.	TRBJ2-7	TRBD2	CASSLATSGTYEQYF	TGTGCCAGCAGCTTAGCGACTAGCGGCACCTACGAGCAGTACTTC
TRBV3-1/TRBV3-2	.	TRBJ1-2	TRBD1	CASSLGTGSNYGYTF	TGTGCCAGCAGCCTCGGGACAGGGAGCAACTATGGCTACACCTTC
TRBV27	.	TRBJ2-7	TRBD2	CASQRTSGLYEQYF	TGTGCCAGCCAAAGGACTAGCGGACTCTACGAGCAGTACTTC
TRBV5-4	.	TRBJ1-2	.	CASSLVDGGGHGYTF	TGTGCCAGCAGCTTGGTCGACGGGGGAGGCCATGGCTACACCTTC
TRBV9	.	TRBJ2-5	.	CASSDSTVQETQYF	TGTGCCAGCAGCGACTCGACAGTACAAGAGACCCAGTACTTC
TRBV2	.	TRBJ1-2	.	CASSLKEGYTF	TGTGCCAGCAGCCTCAAGGAGGGCTACACCTTC
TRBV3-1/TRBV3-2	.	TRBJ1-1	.	CASSPQGHSNTEAFF	TGTGCCAGCAGCCCTCAGGGACACTCGAACACTGAAGCTTTCTTT
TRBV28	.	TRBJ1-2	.	CASSLHAAPNYGYTF	TGTGCCAGCAGTTTACACGCAGCGCCTAACTATGGCTACACCTTC
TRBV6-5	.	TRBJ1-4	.	CASGGIGETNEKLFF	TGTGCCAGCGGGGGCATAGGGGAAACTAATGAAAAACTGTTTTTT
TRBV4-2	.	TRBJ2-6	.	CASSQLRPGSGANVLTF	TGTGCCAGCAGCCAACTTAGGCCCGGGTCTGGGGCCAACGTCCTGACTTTC
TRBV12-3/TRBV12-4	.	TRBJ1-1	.	CASSFRVWEAFF	TGTGCCAGCAGTTTCAGGGTCTGGGAAGCTTTCTTT
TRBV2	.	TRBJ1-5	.	CASSVGGGGNQPQHF	TGTGCCAGCAGTGTGGGGGGAGGGGGCAATCAGCCCCAGCATTTT
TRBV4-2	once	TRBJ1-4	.	CASSQGGAGEEKLFF	TGTGCCAGCAGCCAAGGAGGGGCGGGGGAGGAAAAACTGTTTTTT
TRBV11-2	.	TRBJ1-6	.	CASSFPPGGTNSPLHF	TGTGCCAGCAGCTTTCCCCCCGGGGGAACGAATTCACCCCTCCACTTT
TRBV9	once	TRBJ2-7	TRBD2	CASTKSGRAWDEQYF	TGTGCCAGCACCAAAAGCGGGAGGGCCTGGGACGAGCAGTACTTC
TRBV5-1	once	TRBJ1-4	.	CASSLTGPATNEKLFF	TGCGCCAGCAGCTTGACAGGGCCTGCAACTAATGAAAAACTGTTTTTT
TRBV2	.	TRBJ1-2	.	CASSEIQRLPPYGYTF	TGTGCCAGCAGTGAAATTCAGCGCTTGCCTCCCTATGGCTACACCTTC
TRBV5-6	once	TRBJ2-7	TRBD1	CASSLPGTGGSYEQYF	TGTGCCAGCAGCTTGCCCGGGACAGGGGGCAGTTACGAGCAGTACTTC
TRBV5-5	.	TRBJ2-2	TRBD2	CASSLDSRESPGELFF	TGTGCCAGCAGCTTGGATTCGCGGGAGAGTCCCGGGGAGCTGTTTTTT
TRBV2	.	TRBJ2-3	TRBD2	CASSVEAGGPDTQYF	TGTGCCAGCAGTGTGGAAGCGGGGGGACCAGATACGCAGTATTTT
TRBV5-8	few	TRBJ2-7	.	CASSRGYEQYF	TGTGCCAGCAGCCGGGGATACGAGCAGTACTTC
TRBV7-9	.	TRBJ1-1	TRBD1	CANEDRAGTEAFF	TGTGCCAACGAGGACAGGGCTGGCACTGAAGCTTTCTTT
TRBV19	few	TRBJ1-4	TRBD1	CASSITGGSNNEKLFF	TGTGCCAGTAGTATAACAGGGGGCTCCAATAATGAAAAACTGTTTTTT
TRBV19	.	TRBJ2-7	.	CASRITVDSDYEQYF	TGTGCCAGTAGAATAACTGTGGACAGTGACTACGAGCAGTACTTC
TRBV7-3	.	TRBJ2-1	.	CASSLTRSSYNEQFF	TGTGCCAGCAGCTTAACGCGGAGCTCCTACAATGAGCAGTTCTTC
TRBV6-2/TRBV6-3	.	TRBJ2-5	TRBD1	CASSYNDREYETQYF	TGTGCCAGCAGTTACAATGACAGGGAGTATGAGACCCAGTACTTC
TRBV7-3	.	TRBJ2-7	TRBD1	CASSLYRGYEQYF	TGTGCCAGCAGCTTATACAGGGGTTACGAGCAGTACTTC
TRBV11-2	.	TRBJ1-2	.	CASSLVPRHAGYTF	TGTGCCAGCAGCTTAGTTCCCCGACACGCAGGCTACACCTTC
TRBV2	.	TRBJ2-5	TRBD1	CASEAGTVQETQYF	TGTGCCAGCGAGGCCGGGACAGTACAAGAGACCCAGTACTTC
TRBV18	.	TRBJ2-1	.	CASSPTGDEQFF	TGTGCCAGCTCACCCACGGGAGATGAGCAGTTCTTC
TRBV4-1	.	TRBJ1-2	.	CASSLAEDYGYTF	TGCGCCAGTTCGCTAGCCGAAGACTATGGCTACACCTTC
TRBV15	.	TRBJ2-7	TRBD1	CATSRTGGEQYF	TGTGCCACCAGCAGGACAGGGGGCGAGCAGTACTTC
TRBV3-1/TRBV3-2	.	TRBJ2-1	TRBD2	CASSVAGSSYNEQFF	TGTGCCAGCAGCGTAGCGGGGAGCTCCTACAATGAGCAGTTCTTC
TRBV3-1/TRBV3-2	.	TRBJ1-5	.	CASSGTPNSNQPQHF	TGTGCCAGCAGTGGGACACCTAATAGCAATCAGCCCCAGCATTTT
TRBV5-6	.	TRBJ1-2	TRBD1	CASSLGDRGRGYTF	TGTGCCAGCAGCTTGGGGGACAGGGGTAGGGGCTACACCTTC
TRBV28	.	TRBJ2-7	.	CASRTQGRAYEQYF	TGTGCCAGCAGAACACAGGGAAGAGCCTACGAGCAGTACTTC
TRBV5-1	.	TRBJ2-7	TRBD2	CASSLATGGGSYEQYF	TGCGCCAGCAGCTTGGCCACCGGGGGGGGATCCTACGAGCAGTACTTC
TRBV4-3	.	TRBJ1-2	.	CASSQDRTADFYGYTF	TGCGCCAGCAGCCAAGATCGGACAGCCGATTTCTATGGCTACACCTTC